Listed here is a single T cell receptor beta chain. Its antigen is unidentified. 13 Jbeta primers and 60 Vbeta primers were used for the PCR. The protocol was immunoSEQ multiplex PCR, while the TCRdb copy is restricted to in-frame clones and leaves out a portion. The table lists 130,000 or so clones, around 84% of them singletons. The CDR3 length is 15 residues. Trimming removed 4 bases from V and 6 bases from J; junction bases left unmatched: 7. CDR1 and CDR2 (germline): SGHTA, FQGNSA. This record comes from a study of cytomegalovirus exposure and HLA in healthy donors. Broader study findings: When a later analysis compared HLA-associated TCR beta chains with equally common others, the HLA-associated chains turned out to be more clonally expanded and to have lower generation probabilities. HLA alleles were associated with fewer than 20,000 TCR beta sequences in a later analysis at 0.05 false discovery rate. Altogether, 164 TCR beta chains were recorded as cytomegalovirus-associated.

The clonotype comes from a woman aged 18-29 years in good health and CMV-seropositive. The chain recombines TRBV7-2 with TRBJ2-5, with 11 bases aligning to TRBD1. Sample: PBMCs. CDR3 DNA sequence: TGTGCCAGCAGCTCCGCCCGGGACAGGGGGAAGACCCAGTACTTC. It specifies CASSSARDRGKTQYF.